This TCR beta chain emerged from a study of beta chain features in type 1 diabetes. The overall study: Sorted cell examination encompassed 85 million to 130 million cells across all samples. Study-level points and caveats: In all four CD4+ subsets, TCRB CDR3 length was significantly, moderately reduced in type 1 diabetes.

This clone occurred a few times. Its antigen remains unknown. It was via CD45RO/CCR7/CD25/CD127/CD95/CD27 that CD4+ naive, central memory, regulatory and stem cell-like memory cells were sorted. The germline CDR1 and CDR2 sequences are MDHEN and SYDVKM. Trimming took 4 bases from V and 7 from J; bases not matched to a gene: 7. The CDR3 spans 14 residues. Isolated RNA was reverse transcribed in full, so expressed TCRB transcripts were sequenced. Clones were sequenced by immunoSEQ multiplex PCR, and TCRdb holds only the in-frame ones, with some missing. Here the sample spans under 300,000 clones, 16% being singletons.

This sequence joins TRBV28 and TRBJ2-3; 8 nucleotides match TRBD1. Sequenced sample: naive CD4+ T cells from blood. This clonotype was sampled from a young man with type 1 diabetes. CDR3 in DNA: TGTGCCAGCAGTTCCAGGGGGCGCGGATATACGCAGTATTTT. Translating it yields CASSSRGRGYTQYF.